This TCR beta chain was identified during a study of blood T cell repertoires in COVID-19. Study overall: T cells, B-cell-depleted T cells, or PBMCs supplied cDNA or gDNA.

Profiled with immunoSEQ multiplex PCR; TCRdb holds only in-frame clones, not every one. The repertoire holds more than 65,000 clones, with around 90% as singletons. Germline lookup yields CDR1 KGHDR and CDR2 SFDVKD. The CDR3 covers 13 residues. Trimming cost V 9 bases and J 3 bases, with 13 bases left between them. Sequenced material: peripheral blood. This clonotype was obtained from a human donor in a cohort sampled during active COVID-19. The rearrangement links TRBV24-1 to TRBJ1-2; no clear D gene. The CDR3 here is CATHWWRDYGYTF. DNA of the CDR3: TGTGCCACCCATTGGTGGCGGGACTATGGCTACACCTTC.